These 14 T cell receptor beta chains originate from one sample sequenced in a study of CD8 T cells in Susac syndrome. Reverse transcription of roughly 0.5 to 1 ug RNA was carried out with random hexamers. TCRdb recomputed calls from the immunoSEQ multiplex PCR reads with MiXCR, one row per CDR3 protein. The data hold around 70,000 distinct CDR3 sequences, with 85% to 95% observed a single time. Sequencing used CD8+ T cells from PBMCs. The receptors here all came from a human donor with multiple sclerosis.

The chain combines TRBV18 with TRBJ2-7; D is undetermined. The CDR3 covers 14 residues. Germline CDR1 and CDR2: KGHSH and LQKENI. The V end lost 0 bases, the J end lost 5 bases, and 11 bases lay between the germline ends. The CDR3 loop is CASSPPGVVNEQYF. The DNA for the CDR3 is TGTGCCAGCTCACCACCTGGGGTGGTAAACGAGCAGTACTTC. The variable domain in full, completed from reference TRBV18 and TRBJ2-7, reads NAGVMQNPRHLVRRRGQEARLRCSPMKGHSHVYWYRQLPEEGLKFMVYLQKENIIDESGMPKERFSAEFPKEGPSILRIQQVVRGDSAAYFCASSPPGVVNEQYFGPGTRLTVT.

The chain links TRBV5-4 to TRBJ1-1; 7 positions agree with TRBD1. V lost 4 bases and J lost 11; bases outside the gene matches: 5. Per germline, CDR1 SGHNT and CDR2 YYREEE (reference sequence). CDR3 length: 11 residues. The DNA for the CDR3 is TGTGCCAGCAGCAGGCAGGGGGAGGCTTTCTTT. Translating gives CASSRQGEAFF.

The V gene is TRBV23-1, the J gene TRBJ2-7; 7 positions agree with TRBD2. TRBV23-1 counts as an open reading frame of uncertain function. The CDR3 totals 14 residues. Germline trimming cut 6 bases from V and 1 base from J; bases unmatched to any gene: 6. CDR3 sequence reads: CASSVRGDSYEQYF. In DNA, the CDR3 is TGCGCCAGCAGCGTCCGGGGGGATTCCTACGAGCAGTACTTC.

V usage is TRBV9 and J usage is TRBJ2-1, with D perhaps TRBD1 (6 bases). This CDR3 is 14 amino acids long. The ends were cut back, 4 bases at V and 6 bases at J, with 14 bases in the middle. CDR1 is SGDLS and CDR2 is YYNGEE in the germline V gene. The CDR3, as DNA: TGTGCCAGCAGCCCTAGGGACAACCCCAATGAGCAGTTCTTC. Translating it yields CASSPRDNPNEQFF.

This sequence joins TRBV25-1 and TRBJ2-1; D uncertain. CDR1 and CDR2 (germline): MGHDK, SYGVNS. This CDR3 region has 14 residues. The ends were cut back, 4 bases at V and 5 bases at J, with 12 bases in the middle. CDR3: CASSVFGDNNEQFF. In DNA form, the CDR3 reads TGTGCCAGCAGTGTTTTTGGAGACAACAATGAGCAGTTCTTC.

The chain combines TRBV5-4 with TRBJ2-5; D perhaps matches TRBD1 (6 bases). Germline V gene sequence: CDR1 SGHNT, CDR2 YYREEE (reference sequence). V dropped 5 bases and J dropped 0 bases, with 17 bases sitting between them. CDR3 length: 16 amino acids. The chain's CDR3 is CASRPDTGTNQETQYF. For the CDR3, the DNA is TGTGCCAGCAGGCCTGACACCGGGACAAACCAAGAGACCCAGTACTTC.

Regarding this clonotype: The final CDR3 position lacks the conserved phenylalanine or tryptophan, pointing to a likely read error. Because the CDR3's place on the DNA is in doubt, the DNA is left out and the CDR3 is given as listed by TCRdb. The chain uses TRBV5-1 and TRBJ1-6; the tabulated D call, TRBD1, remains unverified against the DNA. The length of the CDR3 is 8 amino acids, counting both ends. Looked up from germline, CDR1 is SGHRS and CDR2 is YFSETQ. The chain's CDR3 is CASSLPPV.

This clonotype came up once. The gene calls are TRBV3-1 and TRBJ2-5; 8 bases map to TRBD2. Per germline, CDR1 LGHDT and CDR2 YNNKEL (reference sequence). V lost 8 bases to trimming and J lost 2 bases; unmatched junction nucleotides: 1. The CDR3 sequence is 12 residues long. CDR3 DNA: TGTGCCAGCCTAGCGGGTCAAGAGACCCAGTACTTC. It codes for CASLAGQETQYF.

The chain carries TRBV3-1 and TRBJ2-7, with TRBD1 as a possible D gene (5 bases). This CDR3 spans 12 amino acids. The germline V and J ends were trimmed by 4 bases and 2 bases, with 6 bases remaining between them. Looked up from germline, CDR1 is LGHDT and CDR2 is YNNKEL (reference sequence). CDR3 loop: CASSPGTYEQYF. The CDR3 coding sequence is TGTGCCAGCAGCCCAGGGACCTACGAGCAGTACTTC.

This chain links TRBV5-4 with TRBJ2-7; D might be TRBD2 (6 bases). The CDR3 is made up of 14 amino acids. The V gene lost 4 bases and the J gene lost 3 bases, with 14 bases spanning the gap. Germline CDR1 and CDR2: SGHNT and YYREEE (reference sequence). The CDR3 is CASSRLEDYYEQYF. The CDR3 nucleotides are TGTGCCAGCAGCCGACTAGAAGACTACTACGAGCAGTACTTC.

V and J are TRBV29-1 and TRBJ1-2; a possible D gene is TRBD1 (6 bases). Germline V gene data show CDR1 as SQVTM and CDR2 as ANQGSEA. The CDR3 length is 13 residues. Trimming removed 8 bases from V and 0 bases from J, with 13 bases in between. For the CDR3, the DNA is TGCAGCTTACAGGGCCCCACTAACTATGGCTACACCTTC. Amino acid sequence: CSLQGPTNYGYTF.

The rearrangement links TRBV20-1 to TRBJ2-5, with D perhaps matching TRBD2 (5 bases). From germline, CDR1 is DFQATT and CDR2 SNEGSKA (reference sequence). This CDR3 is 14 amino acids long. V gave up 8 bases and J gave up 5 bases, with 21 bases separating them. The CDR3 here is CSLGSGEVAETQYF. DNA of the CDR3: TGCAGTCTGGGGTCCGGGGAAGTCGCGGAGACCCAGTACTTC.

The chain has TRBV11-3 and TRBJ2-5, with unresolved D. Looked up from germline, CDR1 is SGHNT and CDR2 is YENEEA. Trimming pared 2 bases from V and 3 bases from J, leaving 7 bases between. The CDR3 consists of 13 residues. The CDR3 DNA reads TGTGCCAGCAGCTTAAATGGAGAAGAGACCCAGTACTTC. It specifies CASSLNGEETQYF.

The chain carries TRBV11-2 and TRBJ2-5, with 10 bases fitting TRBD2. Germline V gene sequence: CDR1 SGHAT, CDR2 FQNNGV. The CDR3 consists of 15 residues. Losses at the gene ends were 5 bases for V and 4 bases for J; bases not matched to a gene: 7. CDR3 in DNA: TGTGCCAGCAGCCAAGCGGGAGGGCCGGGAGAGACCCAGTACTTC. Its protein is CASSQAGGPGETQYF.